The 18 T cell receptor beta chains reported below all come from one sample, sequenced in a study of T cell changes during pregnancy in multiple sclerosis. Libraries were prepared by immunoSEQ multiplex PCR; TCRdb keeps only in-frame clonotypes and omits some of them. The sample has 30,000 to 40,000 clones, approximately 90% seen once; the top ten hold almost 7%. Sequenced material: CD8+ T cells from peripheral blood mononuclear cells, taken in the third trimester of pregnancy. The receptor set was obtained from a female donor with multiple sclerosis, enrolled in a pregnancy study.

The chain links TRBV5-6 to TRBJ1-1; unclear D gene. This CDR3 spans 12 amino acids. The V end lost 0 bases, the J end lost 5 bases, and 5 bases lay between the germline ends. Germline V gene data show CDR1 as SGHDT and CDR2 as YYEEEE. The DNA of the CDR3 is TGTGCCAGCAGCTTGGCAGTTACTGAAGCTTTCTTT. It translates to CASSLAVTEAFF.

The gene calls are TRBV6-1 and TRBJ2-1; D perhaps matches TRBD2 (6 bases). This CDR3 contains 14 residues. The V and J ends lost 5 bases and 4 bases respectively, with 12 bases between them. Germline assignment: CDR1 MNHNS and CDR2 SASEGT. The CDR3: CASSPSDPYNEQFF. The DNA for the CDR3 is TGTGCCAGCAGTCCTAGCGATCCTTACAATGAGCAGTTCTTC.

The chain combines TRBV4-3 with TRBJ1-1, with TRBD1 matching over 11 bases. Trimming cost V 0 bases and J 4 bases; bases outside gene matches: 4. Germline CDR1 and CDR2: LGHNA and YSLEER. This CDR3 spans 16 amino acids. The CDR3 sequence: CASSQESGTGGTEAFF. Written as DNA, the CDR3 is TGCGCCAGCAGCCAAGAATCCGGGACAGGGGGCACTGAAGCTTTCTTT.

This clone has just a few counts. The chain combines TRBV9 with TRBJ1-1; D call uncertain. V was pared by 5 bases and J by 3 bases, with 8 bases between. Germline CDR1 SGDLS, CDR2 YYNGEE. The CDR3 runs to 12 residues. The chain's CDR3 is CASSVSDTEAFF. DNA of the CDR3: TGTGCCAGCAGTGTTTCGGACACTGAAGCTTTCTTT.

The V gene is TRBV19, the J gene TRBJ2-1; 10 bases are a match to TRBD2. Trimming took 2 bases from V and 4 from J; bases not matched to a gene: 14. The CDR3 sequence is 19 residues long. The V gene's germline CDR1 is LNHDA and CDR2 SQIVND (reference sequence). Here the CDR3 DNA reads TGTGCCAGTAGTATAAAAGGTGTCGGGCTAGCGGGGGTATACAATGAGCAGTTCTTC. Protein sequence: CASSIKGVGLAGVYNEQFF.

V is TRBV9 and J is TRBJ2-7; 7 nucleotides line up with TRBD1. CDR3 size: 13 residues. V lost 0 bases to trimming and J lost 6 bases; unmatched junction nucleotides: 3. Germline V gene sequence: CDR1 SGDLS, CDR2 YYNGEE. The CDR3 DNA is TGTGCCAGCAGCGTAGGACAGGGTGGCGAGCAGTACTTC. Its protein is CASSVGQGGEQYF.

This rearrangement joins TRBV7-3 to TRBJ2-5; 7 bases line up with TRBD1. CDR1 and CDR2 (germline): SGHTA, FQGTGA. V lost 2 bases, J lost 2 bases, and 5 bases stayed unmatched. The CDR3 is 15 residues long. CDR3: CASSLAGTAQETQYF. DNA of the CDR3: TGTGCCAGCAGCTTAGCCGGGACAGCTCAAGAGACCCAGTACTTC.

The V call is TRBV29-1, the J call TRBJ1-2; D may be TRBD1 (5 bases). The CDR3 has 14 residues. The V end lost 5 bases, the J end lost 5 bases, and 18 bases lay between the germline ends. The germline CDR1 and CDR2 sequences are SQVTM and ANQGSEA. The CDR3 loop reads CSVWSTDGQYGYTF. As DNA, the CDR3 is TGCAGCGTTTGGAGTACCGACGGACAATATGGCTACACCTTC.

V usage is TRBV7-9 and J usage is TRBJ1-5; TRBD1 might be the D (5 bases). The germline V gene has CDR1 SEHNR and CDR2 FQNEAQ (reference sequence). The CDR3 is 16 residues long. The ends were cut back, 1 base at V and 4 bases at J, with 14 bases in the middle. As DNA, the CDR3 is TGTGCCAGCAGCTTAGGGGGCGCCTTGCCGAATCAGCCCCAGCATTTT. It translates to CASSLGGALPNQPQHF.

This chain connects TRBV9 to TRBJ1-6, with 9 positions matching TRBD1. CDR3 length: 15 amino acids. Germline trimming cut 4 bases from V and 8 bases from J; bases unmatched to any gene: 7. Germline CDR1 is SGDLS and CDR2 is YYNGEE. The CDR3: CASSTRDRAYSPLHF. The CDR3 nucleotides read TGTGCCAGCAGCACCCGGGACAGGGCGTATTCACCCCTCCACTTT.

This clone was observed a single time. The genes are TRBV6-1 and TRBJ2-7; D unresolved. Between the trimmed V and J ends, which lost 4 bases and 4 bases, there was a span of 5 bases. The CDR3 has 11 amino acids. Per the germline V gene, CDR1 is MNHNS and CDR2 is SASEGT. The CDR3 DNA reads TGTGCCAGCAGTGCGTATTACGAGCAGTACTTC. This codes for CASSAYYEQYF.

The V call is TRBV28, the J call TRBJ1-2; maybe TRBD1 (5 bases). Germline V gene lookup returns CDR1 MDHEN and CDR2 SYDVKM. V shed 7 bases and J shed 6 bases, with 18 bases lying between them. The CDR3 has 14 amino acids. DNA of the CDR3: TGTGCCAGCAATCTCGCCTGGGGCGGCCATGGCTACACCTTC. Translating gives CASNLAWGGHGYTF.

The chain links TRBV28 to TRBJ1-2; no clear D. The CDR3 sequence is 15 residues long. CDR1 and CDR2 from the germline V gene are MDHEN and SYDVKM. The ends were cut back, 6 bases at V and 5 bases at J, with 19 bases in the middle. Here the CDR3 reads CASSGPRSSGYGYTF. DNA of the CDR3: TGTGCCAGCAGCGGCCCACGGAGCTCTGGGTATGGCTACACCTTC.

This sequence joins TRBV7-9 and TRBJ2-7; unclear D gene. CDR1 is SEHNR, CDR2 FQNEAQ, per germline (reference sequence). This CDR3 has 13 residues. V lost 3 bases and J lost 1, with 7 bases in between. The CDR3 sequence is CASSFPGSYEQYF. CDR3 coding DNA: TGTGCCAGCAGCTTTCCGGGTTCCTACGAGCAGTACTTC.

The chain combines TRBV6-4 with TRBJ2-3; 12 bases agree with TRBD2. Looked up from germline, CDR1 is MRHNA and CDR2 is SNTAGT. The CDR3 extends over 14 amino acids. V dropped 4 bases and J dropped 4; count of bases not matched to a gene: 0. CDR3 sequence reads: CASSASGGADTQYF. DNA of the CDR3: TGTGCCAGCAGTGCTAGCGGGGGGGCAGATACGCAGTATTTT.

V and J are TRBV7-2 and TRBJ1-6; D is unclear. Between the trimmed V and J ends, which lost 7 bases and 8 bases, there was a span of 24 bases. The CDR3 contains 17 residues. Germline V CDR1 and CDR2: SGHTA, FQGNSA. The CDR3 coding sequence is TGTGCCAGCACCCAAGCGGGCGACACGGGCCAGTATTCACCCCTCCACTTT. Translation gives CASTQAGDTGQYSPLHF.

The chain has TRBV6-1 and TRBJ2-7; 8 bases agree with TRBD2. V trimming: 0 bases; J trimming: 5 bases; junction bases outside the gene matches: 3. The CDR3 has 14 residues. Germline CDR1 is MNHNS and CDR2 is SASEGT. The CDR3 spells CASSEAAGEDEQYF. Written as DNA, the CDR3 is TGTGCCAGCAGTGAAGCAGCGGGGGAGGACGAGCAGTACTTC.

The chain uses TRBV2 and TRBJ2-2, with D possibly TRBD1 on 6 matching bases. V was clipped by 7 bases and J by 5 bases, with 14 bases between them. CDR1 SNHLY and CDR2 FYNNEI come from the germline V gene. The CDR3 totals 14 residues. CDR3 in amino acids: CASNRAAETGELFF. CDR3 nucleotide sequence: TGTGCCAGCAACAGGGCGGCGGAGACCGGGGAGCTGTTTTTT.